This T cell receptor beta chain was identified in a study of CD8 T cells in ankylosing spondylitis. Findings of the study overall: One TCR beta motif, made up of several highly homologous variants, appeared characteristic of ankylosing spondylitis blood. Clones tied to disease were said to be significantly enriched in matched ankylosing spondylitis synovial fluid. As for the disease-linked clones, they showed a CD8+ phenotype and occurred at relatively low frequencies in peripheral blood.

This CDR3 is 15 amino acids long. The V gene lost 7 bases and the J gene lost 3 bases, with 20 bases spanning the gap. Germline V gives CDR1 DFQATT, CDR2 SNEGSKA (reference sequence). As to this clonotype: As yet, its antigen is unknown.

Quantitative 5'-RACE was performed with molecular barcodes, and it yielded the TCR beta libraries. TCRdb re-called the 5' RACE reads with MiXCR, one entry per CDR3 protein. This repertoire shows 800,000 to 900,000 distinct CDR3 sequences, approximately 12% found once; its top ten account for approximately 0.46%. The sequence came from a male donor with ankylosing spondylitis. V usage is TRBV20-1 and J usage is TRBJ2-3; D tentatively fits TRBD1 or TRBD2 (6 bases each). Sequenced material: blood, either unsorted or a sorted T cell fraction (not recorded which). The DNA of the CDR3 is TGCAGTGTCTTCGGAGGGGGGCTCGGGACAGATACGCAGTATTTT. Translating it yields CSVFGGGLGTDTQYF.